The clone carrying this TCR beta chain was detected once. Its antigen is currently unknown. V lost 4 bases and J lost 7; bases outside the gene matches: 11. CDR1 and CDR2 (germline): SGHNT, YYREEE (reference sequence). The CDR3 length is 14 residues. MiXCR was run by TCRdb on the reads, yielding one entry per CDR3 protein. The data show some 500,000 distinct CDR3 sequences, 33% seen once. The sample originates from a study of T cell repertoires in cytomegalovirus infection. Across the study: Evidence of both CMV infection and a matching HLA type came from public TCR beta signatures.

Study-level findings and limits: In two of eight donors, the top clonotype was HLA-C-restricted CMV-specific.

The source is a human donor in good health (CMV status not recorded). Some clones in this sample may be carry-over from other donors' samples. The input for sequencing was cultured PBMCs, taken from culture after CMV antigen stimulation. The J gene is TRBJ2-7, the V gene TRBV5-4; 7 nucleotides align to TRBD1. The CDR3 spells CASSTKTGNIEQYF. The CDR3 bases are TGTGCCAGCAGCACCAAGACAGGGAATATTGAGCAGTACTTC.